Each of the 26 T cell receptor beta chains below was sequenced from the same sample in a study of blood T cells in healthy people across ages. Together with a sample-barcoded 5' primer, a J-beta primer mix was included in a second PCR lasting roughly 6 to 12 cycles. TCRdb reprocessed the 5' RACE reads via MiXCR and lists one record per CDR3 protein. In the table there are 1.5 million to 2 million distinct CDR3 sequences, roughly 28% of which are singletons. The source material was blood. The source of these receptors is a woman in her 30s in good health.

This clonotype has just a few counts. The rearrangement links TRBV7-6 to TRBJ2-1; 8 bases are a match to TRBD1. J gave up 9 bases and V 6 bases, and 10 bases lay outside the gene matches. Germline V gene lookup returns CDR1 SGHVS and CDR2 FNYEAQ. The CDR3 has 14 residues. The DNA of the CDR3 is TGTGCCAGCAGTTATCAGGGGGCGGCGAGTGAGCAGTTCTTC. Translating gives CASSYQGAASEQFF.

In this sample, this clonotype turned up a few times. The V gene is TRBV5-1, the J gene TRBJ2-1; D is possibly TRBD2 (5 bases). In germline, CDR1 is SGHRS, CDR2 YFSETQ. With 6 bases removed from V and 6 bases from J, the gap between germline ends came to 10 bases. The CDR3 runs to 12 residues. CDR3 amino acids: CASTEGLNEQFF. DNA of the CDR3: TGCGCCAGCACCGAGGGCCTCAATGAGCAGTTCTTC.

Comment on this clonotype: A clone one base away is much larger, so this may be a read error. V and J are TRBV5-1 and TRBJ2-4; 11 nucleotides align to TRBD2. The end of the DNA aligns better with TRBJ2-7, so the J call may be wrong. Looked up from germline, CDR1 is SGHRS and CDR2 is YFSETQ. This CDR3 spans 19 amino acids. The CDR3 DNA follows: TGCGCCAGCAGCTTGGGCGGGCTAGCGGGAGGATTTGATAGGTACGAGCAGTACTTC. Its protein product is CASSLGGLAGGFDRYEQYF.

As concerns this clonotype: This may stem from a read error, because a much larger clone lies one nucleotide away. The chain has TRBV6-5 and TRBJ2-1, with 7 bases identical to TRBD1. V shed 6 bases and J 10 bases; nucleotides not matched to a gene: 12. This CDR3 is built from 14 residues. Germline loops: CDR1 MNHEY, CDR2 SVGAGI. CDR3 loop: CASRLDRSNREQFF. Here the CDR3 DNA reads TGTGCCAGCAGGTTGGACAGGTCGAATCGGGAGCAGTTCTTC.

This clonotype was seen ten or more times. V and J are TRBV7-3 and TRBJ2-1, with a tentative D call TRBD2 (6 bases). CDR3 length equals 15 residues. Trimming removed 5 bases from V and 0 bases from J, with 11 bases in between. Germline loops: CDR1 SGHTA, CDR2 FQGTGA. CDR3: CASSPSSVSYNEQFF. The CDR3 DNA reads as TGTGCCAGCAGCCCCTCTAGCGTCTCCTACAATGAGCAGTTCTTC.

This clonotype occurred a few times. The chain couples TRBV4-3 to TRBJ1-4; D gene ambiguous. The CDR3 consists of 15 residues. V lost 4 bases and J lost 6, with 15 bases in between. Germline CDR1 and CDR2: LGHNA and YSLEER. The CDR3 is CASSPTLSLDEKLFF. CDR3 nucleotides: TGCGCCAGCAGCCCCACCCTGAGTTTAGATGAAAAACTGTTTTTT.

This clonotype was observed a few times. The CDR3 region is CASSASLRTSGKETQYF. The CDR3 region has the DNA TGCGCCAGCAGCGCGAGCCTCCGGACTAGCGGGAAAGAGACCCAGTACTTC. The chain couples TRBV5-1 to TRBJ2-5; 12 nucleotides agree with TRBD2. Germline-derived CDR1 and CDR2 are SGHRS and YFSETQ. V shed 4 bases, J shed 3 bases, and the junction held 10 bases outside the gene matches. The CDR3 sequence is 17 residues long.

This clonotype was seen many times. The J gene is TRBJ2-7, the V gene TRBV6-1, with D possibly being TRBD1 (6 bases). Germline CDR1 reads MNHNS; CDR2 reads SASEGT. This CDR3 is built from 14 residues. V was cut by 4 bases and J by 2 bases, with 12 bases left in between. The CDR3 nucleotides are TGTGCCAGCAGTGCGCAGGGGCACCCCTACGAGCAGTACTTC. It is translated as CASSAQGHPYEQYF.

This clonotype was observed a handful of times. The rearrangement joins TRBV4-1 to TRBJ2-7; the D is unclear. The ends were cut back, 2 bases at V and 2 bases at J, with 10 bases in the middle. The germline V gene has CDR1 MGHRA and CDR2 YSYEKL. The CDR3 consists of 14 residues. The CDR3 reads CASSQTEGPYEQYF. The CDR3 DNA reads TGCGCCAGCAGCCAAACTGAAGGCCCCTACGAGCAGTACTTC.

This clonotype was picked up a small number of times. The chain recombines TRBV3-1 with TRBJ1-2; the D gene is possibly TRBD1 (5 bases). The germline V and J ends were trimmed by 2 bases and 4 bases, with 11 bases remaining between them. Germline V CDR1 and CDR2: LGHDT, YNNKEL (reference sequence). The CDR3 has 14 residues. The CDR3 is CASSQWQGRYGYTF. Written as DNA, the CDR3 is TGTGCCAGCAGCCAATGGCAGGGACGCTATGGCTACACCTTC.

A word on this clonotype: Given a much more abundant clone one base away, this may be a read error. The genes are TRBV27 and TRBJ2-7, with 9 positions matching TRBD1. CDR1 is MNHEY, CDR2 SMNVEV, per germline (reference sequence). V gave up 6 bases and J gave up 5 bases; unmatched junction bases: 5. This CDR3 is 13 amino acids long. Here the CDR3 DNA reads TGTGCCAGCAGAGGACAGGGGTGCCACGAGCAGTACTTC. It specifies CASRGQGCHEQYF.

V and J are TRBV6-5 and TRBJ1-2; D uncertain. Trimming took 6 bases from V and 6 from J, leaving 17 bases between them. Germline CDR1 is MNHEY and CDR2 is SVGAGI. The CDR3 loop spans 14 amino acids. This CDR3 reads CASSLSGVEDGYTF. DNA of the CDR3: TGTGCCAGCAGCTTGTCGGGAGTAGAGGATGGCTACACCTTC.

The gene calls are TRBV7-2 and TRBJ1-1; D is unresolved. V was trimmed by 4 bases and J by 2 bases, leaving 8 bases between them. The CDR3 sequence is 13 residues long. Germline V CDR1 and CDR2: SGHTA, FQGNSA. The CDR3 loop reads CASSSHSNTEAFF. For the CDR3, the DNA is TGTGCCAGCAGCTCCCACTCAAACACTGAAGCTTTCTTT.

The genes are TRBV9 and TRBJ2-4, with TRBD1 matching over 9 bases. V lost 7 bases to trimming and J lost 1 base; unmatched junction nucleotides: 18. Germline CDR1 and CDR2: SGDLS and YYNGEE. The CDR3 runs 19 residues. The CDR3 is CASADVGQGRVGAKNIQYF. In nucleotides, the CDR3 is TGTGCCAGCGCAGACGTGGGACAGGGAAGGGTTGGGGCCAAAAACATTCAGTACTTC.

This chain connects TRBV7-9 to TRBJ2-3; no firm D call. Germline values: CDR1 SEHNR, CDR2 FQNEAQ (reference sequence). V lost 0 bases and J 0 bases, leaving 7 bases between the germline ends. This CDR3 comprises 15 residues. CDR3 region: CASSLADDSTDTQYF. The CDR3 bases are TGTGCCAGCAGCTTAGCGGACGACAGCACAGATACGCAGTATTTT.

The sample holds a few counts of this clonotype. The V gene is TRBV20-1, the J gene TRBJ1-1, with D possibly matching TRBD1 (6 bases). The CDR3 is made up of 10 amino acids. Germline-derived CDR1 and CDR2 are DFQATT and SNEGSKA (reference sequence). The V end was cut by 7 bases, the J end by 6 bases, with 9 bases between. CDR3 bases: TGCAGTGGGGGGGCAGCTGAAGCTTTCTTT. Its translation: CSGGAAEAFF.

This clonotype was counted at least ten times. The chain employs TRBV29-1 and TRBJ2-3; 7 positions agree with TRBD1. Germline V gene sequence: CDR1 SQVTM, CDR2 ANQGSEA. This CDR3 is 14 amino acids long. The trim removed 1 base at V and 1 base at J, leaving 2 bases unmatched. DNA for the CDR3: TGCAGCGTTGAAGGGGACAGCCGCACAGATACGCAGTATTTT. The encoded protein is CSVEGDSRTDTQYF.

This clonotype was seen a handful of times. This chain joins TRBV9 and TRBJ2-3; D unclear. Germline CDR1 SGDLS, CDR2 YYNGEE. The V gene lost 2 bases and the J gene lost 9 bases, with 10 bases spanning the gap. This CDR3 is 12 amino acids long. In DNA form, the CDR3 reads TGTGCCAGCAGCGTCGATGACGGGACGCAGTATTTT. This codes for CASSVDDGTQYF.

CDR3: CASSKDSQFTEAFF. The CDR3 bases are TGTGCCAGCAGTAAGGACAGTCAGTTCACTGAAGCTTTCTTT. The V call is TRBV12-3 or TRBV12-4, the J call TRBJ1-1; TRBD1 is a possible D gene (6 bases). This CDR3 has 14 amino acids. Trimming pared 5 bases from V and 4 bases from J, leaving 14 bases between.

This clonotype was seen a handful of times. The chain employs TRBV4-1 and TRBJ1-4, with D unclear. CDR3 size: 15 residues. V was clipped by 0 bases and J by 0 bases, with 5 bases between them. In germline, CDR1 is MGHRA, CDR2 YSYEKL. The CDR3 DNA is TGCGCCAGCAGCCAAGATCACGCAACTAATGAAAAACTGTTTTTT. Its protein is CASSQDHATNEKLFF.

This chain joins TRBV6-1 and TRBJ1-5, with a tentative D call TRBD1 (6 bases). The V gene lost 5 bases and the J gene lost 2 bases, with 13 bases spanning the gap. Germline loops: CDR1 MNHNS, CDR2 SASEGT. CDR3 size: 15 residues. The CDR3 loop reads CASSRRGDGNQPQHF. For the CDR3, the DNA is TGTGCCAGCAGTAGGAGGGGGGATGGCAATCAGCCCCAGCATTTT.

This chain connects TRBV7-7 to TRBJ2-1; 13 positions agree with TRBD2. This CDR3 has 14 residues. The germline V gene has CDR1 SSHAT and CDR2 FNYEAQ (reference sequence). With V trimmed by 7 bases and J by 15 bases, 12 bases remained unmatched. CDR3: CASNSGTSGTRLFF. CDR3 bases: TGTGCCAGCAACTCAGGGACTAGCGGGACTAGGCTGTTCTTC.

This chain uses TRBV2 with TRBJ2-3, with 12 nucleotides matching TRBD2. V dropped 4 bases and J dropped 4; count of bases not matched to a gene: 9. Germline values: CDR1 SNHLY, CDR2 FYNNEI. CDR3 length: 17 residues. CDR3 loop: CASSGGSLAGGADTQYF. The DNA for the CDR3 is TGTGCCAGCAGTGGAGGGTCACTAGCGGGGGGAGCAGATACGCAGTATTTT.

The table lists this clonotype with many counts. This rearrangement joins TRBV7-2 to TRBJ2-5; no clear D gene. Germline CDR1 reads SGHTA; CDR2 reads FQGNSA. Deletions cut 5 bases from V and 7 bases from J, with 14 bases between. This CDR3 has 13 residues. The CDR3 DNA follows: TGTGCCAGCAGCAACGGGTACTTTGGGACCCAGTACTTC. Its translation: CASSNGYFGTQYF.

This rearrangement joins TRBV6-5 to TRBJ1-5; D is perhaps TRBD1 (5 bases). The germline V gene encodes CDR1 MNHEY and CDR2 SVGAGI. CDR3 length: 17 residues. V was cut by 0 bases and J by 1 base, with 13 bases left in between. Here the CDR3 reads CASSYSREGSSNQPQHF. Here the CDR3 DNA reads TGTGCCAGCAGTTACTCTAGAGAGGGGAGCAGCAATCAGCCCCAGCATTTT.

This clonotype was observed a few times. The chain carries TRBV20-1 and TRBJ2-7; maybe TRBD2 (5 bases). The CDR3 covers 15 residues. Germline-derived CDR1 and CDR2 are DFQATT and SNEGSKA (reference sequence). Trimming shortened V by 6 bases and J by 0 bases, and 18 bases separated the two germline ends. CDR3 DNA sequence: TGCAGTGCAACCAAATATAGCGCCCCCTCCTACGAGCAGTACTTC. Translated, it gives CSATKYSAPSYEQYF.